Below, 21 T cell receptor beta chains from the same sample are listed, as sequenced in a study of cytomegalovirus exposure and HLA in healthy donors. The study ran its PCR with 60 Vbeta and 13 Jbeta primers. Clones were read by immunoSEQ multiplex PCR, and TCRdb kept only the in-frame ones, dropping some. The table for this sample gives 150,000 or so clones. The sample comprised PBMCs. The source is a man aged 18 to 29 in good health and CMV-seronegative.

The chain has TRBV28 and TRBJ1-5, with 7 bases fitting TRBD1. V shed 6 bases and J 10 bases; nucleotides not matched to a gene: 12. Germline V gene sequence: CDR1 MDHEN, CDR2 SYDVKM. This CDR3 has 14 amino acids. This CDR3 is CASRTGQMISPQHF. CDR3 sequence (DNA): TGTGCCAGCAGAACGGGACAGATGATCAGCCCCCAGCATTTT.

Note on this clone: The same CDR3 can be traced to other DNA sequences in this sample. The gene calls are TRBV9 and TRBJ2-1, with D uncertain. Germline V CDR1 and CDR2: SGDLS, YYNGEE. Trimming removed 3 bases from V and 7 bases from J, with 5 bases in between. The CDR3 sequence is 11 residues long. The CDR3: CASSGGNEQFF. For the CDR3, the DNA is TGTGCCAGCAGCGGAGGAAATGAGCAGTTCTTC.

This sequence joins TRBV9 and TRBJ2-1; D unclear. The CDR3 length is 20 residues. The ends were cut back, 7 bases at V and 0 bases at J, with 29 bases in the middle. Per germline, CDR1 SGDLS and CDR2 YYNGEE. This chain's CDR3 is CASGGQVPSLPINSYNEQFF. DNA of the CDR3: TGTGCCAGCGGCGGCCAGGTGCCGAGTCTTCCAATTAACTCCTACAATGAGCAGTTCTTC.

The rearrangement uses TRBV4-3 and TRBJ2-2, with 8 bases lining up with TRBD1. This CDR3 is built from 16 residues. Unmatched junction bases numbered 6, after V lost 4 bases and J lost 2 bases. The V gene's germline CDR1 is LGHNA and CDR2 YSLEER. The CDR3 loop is CASSPGTGSNTGELFF. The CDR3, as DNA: TGCGCCAGCAGCCCGGGGACAGGTTCTAACACCGGGGAGCTGTTTTTT.

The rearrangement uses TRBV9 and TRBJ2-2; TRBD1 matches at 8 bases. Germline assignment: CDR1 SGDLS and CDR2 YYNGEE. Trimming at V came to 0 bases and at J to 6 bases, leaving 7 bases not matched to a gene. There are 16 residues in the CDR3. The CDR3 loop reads CASSVDPGGKAGELFF. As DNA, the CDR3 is TGTGCCAGCAGCGTAGACCCAGGGGGCAAGGCCGGGGAGCTGTTTTTT.

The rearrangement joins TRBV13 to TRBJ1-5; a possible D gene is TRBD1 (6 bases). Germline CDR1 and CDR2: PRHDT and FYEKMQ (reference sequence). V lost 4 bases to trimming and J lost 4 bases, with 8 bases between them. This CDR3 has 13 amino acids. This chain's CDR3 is CASSSRGNQPQHF. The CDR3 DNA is TGTGCCAGCAGCTCCAGGGGAAATCAGCCCCAGCATTTT.

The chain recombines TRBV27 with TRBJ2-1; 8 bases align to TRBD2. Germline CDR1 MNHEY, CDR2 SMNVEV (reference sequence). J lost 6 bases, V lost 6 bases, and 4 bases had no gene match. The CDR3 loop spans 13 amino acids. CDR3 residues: CASRTSASNEQFF. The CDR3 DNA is TGTGCCAGCAGGACTAGCGCTAGCAATGAGCAGTTCTTC.

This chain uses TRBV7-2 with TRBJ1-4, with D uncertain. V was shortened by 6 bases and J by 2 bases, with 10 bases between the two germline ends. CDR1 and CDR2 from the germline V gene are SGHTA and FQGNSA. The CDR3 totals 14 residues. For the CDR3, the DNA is TGTGCCAGCAGTCGAGGCAGCACTAATGAAAAACTGTTTTTT. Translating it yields CASSRGSTNEKLFF.

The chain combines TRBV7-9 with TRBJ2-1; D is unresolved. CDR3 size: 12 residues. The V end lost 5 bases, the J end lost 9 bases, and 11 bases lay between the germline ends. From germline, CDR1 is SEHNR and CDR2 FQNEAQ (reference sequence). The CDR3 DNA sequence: TGTGCCAGCAGCCTATCGGTAGCTGAGCAGTTCTTC. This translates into CASSLSVAEQFF.

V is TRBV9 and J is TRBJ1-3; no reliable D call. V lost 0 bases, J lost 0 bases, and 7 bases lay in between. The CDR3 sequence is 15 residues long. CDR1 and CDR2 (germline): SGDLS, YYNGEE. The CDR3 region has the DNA TGTGCCAGCAGCGTAGTGGCCGACTCTGGAAACACCATATATTTT. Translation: CASSVVADSGNTIYF.

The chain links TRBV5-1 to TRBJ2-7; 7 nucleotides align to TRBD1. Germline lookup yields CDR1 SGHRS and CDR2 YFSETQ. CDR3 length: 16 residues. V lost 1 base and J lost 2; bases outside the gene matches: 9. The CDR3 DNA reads TGCGCCAGCAGCTTGCCCCCGGGACAGACAGCCTACGAGCAGTACTTC. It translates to CASSLPPGQTAYEQYF.

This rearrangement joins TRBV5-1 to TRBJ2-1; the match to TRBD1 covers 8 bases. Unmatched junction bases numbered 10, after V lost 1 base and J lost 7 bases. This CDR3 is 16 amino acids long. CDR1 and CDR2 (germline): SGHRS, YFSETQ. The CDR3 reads CASSLRAGQGMNEQFF. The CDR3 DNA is TGCGCCAGCAGCTTGCGTGCCGGACAGGGTATGAATGAGCAGTTCTTC.

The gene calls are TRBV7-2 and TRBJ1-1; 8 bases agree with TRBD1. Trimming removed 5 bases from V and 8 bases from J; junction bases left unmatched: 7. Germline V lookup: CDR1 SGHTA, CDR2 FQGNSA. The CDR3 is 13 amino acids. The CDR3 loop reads CASSMDRAFEAFF. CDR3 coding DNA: TGTGCCAGCAGCATGGACAGGGCCTTCGAAGCTTTCTTT.

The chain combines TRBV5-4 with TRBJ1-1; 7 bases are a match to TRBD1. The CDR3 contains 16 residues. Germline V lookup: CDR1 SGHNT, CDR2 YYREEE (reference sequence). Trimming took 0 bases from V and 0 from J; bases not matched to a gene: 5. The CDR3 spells CASSLEGQRMNTEAFF. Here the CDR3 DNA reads TGTGCCAGCAGCTTGGAGGGACAGAGAATGAACACTGAAGCTTTCTTT.

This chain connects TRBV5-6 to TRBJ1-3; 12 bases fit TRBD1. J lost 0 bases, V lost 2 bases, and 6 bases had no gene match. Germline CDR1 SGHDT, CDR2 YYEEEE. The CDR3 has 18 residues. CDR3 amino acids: CASSFGGTGGFSGNTIYF. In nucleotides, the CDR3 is TGTGCCAGCAGCTTTGGGGGGACAGGGGGCTTCTCTGGAAACACCATATATTTT.

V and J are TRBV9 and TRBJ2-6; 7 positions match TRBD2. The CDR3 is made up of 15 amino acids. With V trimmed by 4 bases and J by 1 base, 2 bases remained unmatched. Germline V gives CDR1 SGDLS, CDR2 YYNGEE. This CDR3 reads CASSQRGSGANVLTF. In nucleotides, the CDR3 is TGTGCCAGCAGCCAGCGGGGATCTGGGGCCAACGTCCTGACTTTC.

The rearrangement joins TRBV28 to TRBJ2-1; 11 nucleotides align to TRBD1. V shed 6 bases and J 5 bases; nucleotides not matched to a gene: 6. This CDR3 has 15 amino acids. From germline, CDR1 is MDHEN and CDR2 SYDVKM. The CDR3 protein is CASSPGTGGNNEQFF. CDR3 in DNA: TGTGCCAGCAGCCCCGGGACAGGGGGTAACAATGAGCAGTTCTTC.

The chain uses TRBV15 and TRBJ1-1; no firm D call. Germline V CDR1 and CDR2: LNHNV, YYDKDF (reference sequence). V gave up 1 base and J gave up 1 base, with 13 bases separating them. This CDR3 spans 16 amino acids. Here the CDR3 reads CATSRGGGIGNTEAFF. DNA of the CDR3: TGTGCCACCAGCAGAGGGGGAGGGATCGGGAACACTGAAGCTTTCTTT.

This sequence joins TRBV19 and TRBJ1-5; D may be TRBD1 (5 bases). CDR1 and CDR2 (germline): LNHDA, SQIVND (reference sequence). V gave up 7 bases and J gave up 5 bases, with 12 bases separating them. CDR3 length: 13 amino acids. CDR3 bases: TGTGCCAGTATGGAGGGGAACGATCAGCCCCAGCATTTT. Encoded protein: CASMEGNDQPQHF.

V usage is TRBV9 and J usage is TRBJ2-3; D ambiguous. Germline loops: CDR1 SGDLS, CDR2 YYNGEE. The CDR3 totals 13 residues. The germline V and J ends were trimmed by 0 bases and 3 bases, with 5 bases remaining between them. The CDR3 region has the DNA TGTGCCAGCAGCGTAGCTAGAACAGATACGCAGTATTTT. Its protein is CASSVARTDTQYF.

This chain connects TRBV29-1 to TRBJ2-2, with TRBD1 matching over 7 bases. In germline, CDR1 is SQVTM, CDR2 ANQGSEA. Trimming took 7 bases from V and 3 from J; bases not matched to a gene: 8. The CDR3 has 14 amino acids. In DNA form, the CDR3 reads TGCAGCGCAGCCGGGACAGCCGACACCGGGGAGCTGTTTTTT. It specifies CSAAGTADTGELFF.